This T cell receptor beta chain was captured by sequencing in a study of cytomegalovirus exposure and HLA in healthy donors. Primers for the PCR totalled 60 Vbeta and 13 Jbeta. Repertoires were generated with immunoSEQ multiplex PCR, while TCRdb's copy carries only in-frame clones and drops some. The table includes about 150,000 clones, 60% to 85% detected once. The sequencing sample was made of PBMCs. This TCR was sampled from a man aged 35 to 55 in good health and CMV-seropositive.

Here the CDR3 DNA reads TGTGCCAGTAGTACCCGACAGGGAAGTACCGGAAACACCATATATTTT. It yields the protein CASSTRQGSTGNTIYF. This chain uses TRBV19 with TRBJ1-3; 7 nucleotides agree with TRBD1. The ends lost 4 bases at V and 4 bases at J; junction bases unmatched: 10. Germline assignment: CDR1 LNHDA and CDR2 SQIVND (reference sequence). The CDR3 extends over 16 amino acids.